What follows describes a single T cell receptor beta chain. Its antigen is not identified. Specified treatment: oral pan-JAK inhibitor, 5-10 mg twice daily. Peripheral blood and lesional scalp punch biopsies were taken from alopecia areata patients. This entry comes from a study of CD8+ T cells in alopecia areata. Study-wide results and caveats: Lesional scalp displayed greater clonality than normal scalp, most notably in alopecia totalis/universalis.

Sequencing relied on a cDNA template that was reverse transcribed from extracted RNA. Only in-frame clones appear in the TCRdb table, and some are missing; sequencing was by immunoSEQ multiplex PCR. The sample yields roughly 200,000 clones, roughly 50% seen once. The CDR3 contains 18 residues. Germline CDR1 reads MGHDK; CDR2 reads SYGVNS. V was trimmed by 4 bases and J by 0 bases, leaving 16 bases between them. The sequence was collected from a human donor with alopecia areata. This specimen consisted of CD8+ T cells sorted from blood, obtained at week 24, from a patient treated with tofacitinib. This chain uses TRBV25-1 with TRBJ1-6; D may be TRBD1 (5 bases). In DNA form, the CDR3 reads TGTGCCAGCAGTGCCATCAGGGACCAGAGCTCCTATAATTCACCCCTCCACTTT. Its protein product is CASSAIRDQSSYNSPLHF.